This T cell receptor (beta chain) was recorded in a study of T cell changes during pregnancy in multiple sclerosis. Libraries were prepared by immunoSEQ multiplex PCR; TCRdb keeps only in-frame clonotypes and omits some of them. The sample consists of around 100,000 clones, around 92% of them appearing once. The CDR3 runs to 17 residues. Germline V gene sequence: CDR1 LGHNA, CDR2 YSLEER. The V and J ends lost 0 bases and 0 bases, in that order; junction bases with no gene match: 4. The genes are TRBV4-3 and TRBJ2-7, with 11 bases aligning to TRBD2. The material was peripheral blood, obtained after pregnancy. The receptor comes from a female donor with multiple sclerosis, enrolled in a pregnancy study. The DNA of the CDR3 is TGCGCCAGCAGCCAAGATAGTAGCGGGGGGGCCTCCTACGAGCAGTACTTC. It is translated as CASSQDSSGGASYEQYF.